This T cell receptor (beta chain) was captured by sequencing in a study of blood T cells in healthy people across ages. With regard to this clonotype: Its matching antigen is unknown.

Notes on the study in general: Age advanced and TCR beta diversity per million T cells fell, roughly linearly. Higher diversity, along with more naive CD4+ cells, distinguished long-lived donors from aged donors.

Donor samples were obtained from healthy Caucasian individuals from Russia, aged about 6 to 100. With a J-beta primer mix and a sample-barcoded 5' primer, a second PCR ran about 7 to 12 cycles. A single record per CDR3 protein comes from TCRdb applying MiXCR to the 5' RACE reads. The sample has about 670,000 distinct CDR3 sequences, around two fifths seen once. V was clipped by 1 base and J by 3 bases, with 13 bases between them. The CDR3 loop spans 14 amino acids. The germline CDR1 and CDR2 sequences are DFQATT and SNEGSKA (reference sequence). This TCR came from a man older than 75 in good health. The genes are TRBV20-1 and TRBJ2-7; D may correspond to TRBD1 or TRBD2 (6 bases each). The material sequenced was blood. CDR3 residues: CSARVGGRGYEQYF. Here the CDR3 DNA reads TGCAGTGCTAGAGTGGGGGGCAGGGGCTACGAGCAGTACTTC.